The 17 T cell receptor beta chains listed next were all sequenced from one sample in a study of OX40 agonist ivuxolimab in advanced cancers. Sequencing used immunoSEQ multiplex PCR; TCRdb keeps in-frame clones, though not all of them. The sample includes 70,000 to 95,000 clones, about 92% of them seen just once. The source was CD4+ or CD8+ T cells sorted from blood, collected in a trial of the OX40 agonist ivuxolimab. These receptors were obtained from an adult with an advanced solid tumor such as melanoma, head and neck, liver or kidney cancer.

This rearrangement joins TRBV19 to TRBJ2-3; D is ambiguous. The germline V and J ends were trimmed by 5 bases and 0 bases, with 12 bases remaining between them. Germline values: CDR1 LNHDA, CDR2 SQIVND (reference sequence). The CDR3 totals 15 residues. For the CDR3, the DNA is TGTGCCAGTAGTGTGAGTGGTTCCAGCACAGATACGCAGTATTTT. It is translated as CASSVSGSSTDTQYF.

The gene calls are TRBV5-1 and TRBJ2-5; D may be TRBD1 or TRBD2 (6 bases each). With 2 bases removed from V and 4 bases from J, the gap between germline ends came to 9 bases. The CDR3 loop spans 13 amino acids. Germline-derived CDR1 and CDR2 are SGHRS and YFSETQ. The CDR3 protein is CASSLGGSETQYF. The CDR3 DNA reads as TGCGCCAGCAGCTTAGGGGGGTCAGAGACCCAGTACTTC.

The J gene is TRBJ2-7, the V gene TRBV4-2, with 11 bases fitting TRBD2. Germline lookup yields CDR1 LGHNA and CDR2 YNFKEQ. This CDR3 has 15 residues. Trimming at V came to 5 bases and at J to 2 bases, leaving 5 bases not matched to a gene. In DNA, the CDR3 is TGTGCCAGCAGCTCCAGACTAGCGGGAACCTACGAGCAGTACTTC. This encodes CASSSRLAGTYEQYF.

The genes are TRBV5-1 and TRBJ2-7; no clear D. Germline assignment: CDR1 SGHRS and CDR2 YFSETQ. This CDR3 has 16 amino acids. V lost 2 bases to trimming and J lost 1 base, with 16 bases between them. CDR3 nucleotide sequence: TGCGCCAGCAGCTTTGAAGGACGCCGACCGTCCTACGAGCAGTACTTC. It is translated as CASSFEGRRPSYEQYF.

The V and J genes are TRBV7-6 and TRBJ2-7; a possible D gene is TRBD2 (6 bases). With 5 bases removed from V and 3 bases from J, the gap between germline ends came to 17 bases. Germline-derived CDR1 and CDR2 are SGHVS and FNYEAQ. This CDR3 spans 15 amino acids. The CDR3: CASSPVEGSDYEQYF. The CDR3 DNA follows: TGTGCCAGCAGCCCCGTGGAGGGGTCGGACTACGAGCAGTACTTC.

This sequence joins TRBV5-1 and TRBJ1-4; D not resolved. Germline V gives CDR1 SGHRS, CDR2 YFSETQ. This CDR3 contains 13 residues. V was cut by 7 bases and J by 2 bases, with 9 bases left in between. The CDR3, as DNA: TGCGCCAGCGGATTCGGGACTAATGAAAAACTGTTTTTT. This encodes CASGFGTNEKLFF. Complete variable domain (other parts from reference TRBV5-1 and TRBJ1-4): KAGVTQTPRYLIKTRGQQVTLSCSPISGHRSVSWYQQTPGQGLQFLFEYFSETQRNKGNFPGRFSGRQFSNSRSEMNVSTLELGDSALYLCASGFGTNEKLFFGSGTQLSVL.

The rearrangement uses TRBV7-9 and TRBJ1-2; D may be TRBD1 (6 bases). The ends were cut back, 5 bases at V and 6 bases at J, with 16 bases in the middle. CDR3 length: 14 residues. CDR1 and CDR2 (germline): SEHNR, FQNEAQ (reference sequence). This chain's CDR3 is CASSPRGGPHGYTF. In DNA form, the CDR3 reads TGTGCCAGCAGCCCTAGGGGGGGGCCCCATGGCTACACCTTC. Full variable domain (rest looked up from reference TRBV7-9 and TRBJ1-2): DTGVSQNPRHKITKRGQNVTFRCDPISEHNRLYWYRQTLGQGPEFLTYFQNEAQLEKSRLLSDRFSAERPKGSFSTLEIQRTEQGDSAMYLCASSPRGGPHGYTFGSGTRLTVV.

This chain links TRBV7-2 with TRBJ2-7; D is undetermined. The CDR3 is 14 residues long. The germline gives CDR1 SGHTA, CDR2 FQGNSA. V was trimmed by 5 bases and J by 2 bases, leaving 13 bases between them. The CDR3 DNA sequence: TGTGCCAGCAGCCCAGCACGACTTACCTACGAGCAGTACTTC. Protein product: CASSPARLTYEQYF.

V is TRBV18 and J is TRBJ1-1; no reliable D call. V was shortened by 1 base and J by 5 bases, with 11 bases between the two germline ends. The germline gives CDR1 KGHSH, CDR2 LQKENI. CDR3 size: 14 residues. DNA of the CDR3: TGTGCCAGCTCACCACGGGAACTTGATACTGAAGCTTTCTTT. It codes for CASSPRELDTEAFF.

The chain uses TRBV5-4 and TRBJ2-1; D is unresolved. CDR1 and CDR2 (germline): SGHNT, YYREEE (reference sequence). Trimming stripped 0 bases from V and 2 bases from J, with 6 bases between. This CDR3 region has 14 residues. CDR3 residues: CASSLVAAYNEQFF. CDR3 bases: TGTGCCAGCAGCTTGGTTGCGGCCTACAATGAGCAGTTCTTC.

The chain uses TRBV2 and TRBJ1-2; D might be TRBD1 (5 bases). CDR3 size: 12 residues. V lost 4 bases, J lost 8 bases, and 11 bases lay in between. Germline-derived CDR1 and CDR2 are SNHLY and FYNNEI. CDR3 sequence: CASSGRDRGYTF. CDR3 nucleotide sequence: TGTGCCAGCAGTGGGAGGGACCGCGGCTACACCTTC.

V and J are TRBV6-1 and TRBJ1-5; a possible D gene is TRBD1 (5 bases). The CDR3 covers 15 residues. Germline CDR1 and CDR2: MNHNS and SASEGT. V lost 2 bases to trimming and J lost 2 bases, with 10 bases between them. In DNA, the CDR3 is TGTGCCAGCAGTGAATCAGGGAAGGGCAATCAGCCCCAGCATTTT. Translation: CASSESGKGNQPQHF.

The CDR3 loop is CSVEAGQGKNEQFF. The CDR3 coding sequence is TGCAGCGTTGAAGCGGGACAGGGTAAAAATGAGCAGTTCTTC. This rearrangement joins TRBV29-1 to TRBJ2-1; 9 bases agree with TRBD1. Unmatched junction bases numbered 5, after V lost 1 base and J lost 7 bases. This CDR3 spans 14 amino acids. CDR1 and CDR2 from the germline V gene are SQVTM and ANQGSEA.

The rearrangement joins TRBV7-3 to TRBJ2-7; 7 bases align to TRBD2. CDR1 and CDR2 from the germline V gene are SGHTA and FQGTGA. V dropped 5 bases and J dropped 4; count of bases not matched to a gene: 11. The CDR3 length is 15 residues. As DNA, the CDR3 is TGTGCCAGCAGCCTGGGTGGGCTAGCGGTGTACGAGCAGTACTTC. Encoded protein: CASSLGGLAVYEQYF.

The gene calls are TRBV2 and TRBJ2-1, with 9 bases aligning to TRBD2. J gave up 2 bases and V 6 bases, and 5 bases lay outside the gene matches. The germline gives CDR1 SNHLY, CDR2 FYNNEI. The CDR3 has 15 residues. The CDR3 is CASRGGGATYNEQFF. The CDR3 DNA is TGTGCCAGCAGGGGCGGGGGGGCCACCTACAATGAGCAGTTCTTC.

This clone was counted once. V is TRBV27 and J is TRBJ2-3, with D maybe TRBD2 (5 bases). Germline CDR1 MNHEY, CDR2 SMNVEV (reference sequence). Trimming left V 8 bases short and J 1 base short, with 10 bases between. The CDR3 has 13 residues. The CDR3 sequence: CASGFGGTDTQYF. For the CDR3, the DNA is TGTGCCAGCGGCTTCGGGGGCACAGATACGCAGTATTTT.

The V gene is TRBV5-6, the J gene TRBJ2-2, with D tentatively TRBD1 or TRBD2 (5 bases each). CDR1 is SGHDT and CDR2 is YYEEEE in the germline V gene. The CDR3 has 14 residues. Between the trimmed V and J ends, which lost 4 bases and 2 bases, there was a span of 9 bases. The chain's CDR3 is CASSRDHNTGELFF. The CDR3 DNA is TGTGCCAGCAGCCGGGACCACAACACCGGGGAGCTGTTTTTT.